This T cell receptor (beta chain) appears in the sequencing data of a study of CD8+ T cells in alopecia areata. Study context: Administration of oral tofacitinib to treated patients was at 5 to 10 mg twice daily. Tofacitinib exposure lasted 6 to 18 months, followed by 6 months off drug.

To note about this clone: The antigen remains unidentified.

Per the germline V gene, CDR1 is MNHEY and CDR2 is SVGAGI. The CDR3 is made up of 15 amino acids. The V and J ends lost 2 bases and 3 bases respectively, with 13 bases between them. Study outcomes and limitations: Relative to normal scalp, lesional scalp, especially alopecia totalis/universalis, showed higher clonality.

Investigators isolated RNA and reverse transcribed it into cDNA to act as the sequencing template. Produced via immunoSEQ multiplex PCR; TCRdb's table is partial and in-frame only. The table records over 150,000 clones, approximately 59% of them present only once. The clonotype was recovered from a human donor with alopecia areata. The material sequenced was CD4+ T cells sorted from blood, taken at week 0. V and J are TRBV6-5 and TRBJ1-1, with a tentative D call TRBD1 (6 bases). The CDR3 DNA sequence: TGTGCCAGCAGTTACGGGGGGCTTCGGGACACTGAAGCTTTCTTT. It specifies CASSYGGLRDTEAFF.